Below are 19 T cell receptor beta chains sequenced from a single sample in a study of cytomegalovirus exposure and HLA in healthy donors. This PCR relied on a set of 60 Vbeta primers and 13 Jbeta primers. Profiled with immunoSEQ multiplex PCR; TCRdb holds only in-frame clones, not every one. The repertoire holds under 200,000 clones, about 80% seen once, with roughly 1.2% in the top ten. Specimen: PBMCs. All receptors come from a woman aged 50 to 60 in good health and CMV-seronegative.

A single count supports this clone. This chain links TRBV29-1 with TRBJ2-5; 7 bases are shared with TRBD2. TRBJ2-7 explains the end of the DNA better; the J call may be wrong. Germline CDR1 SQVTM, CDR2 ANQGSEA. CDR3 length: 13 residues. The CDR3 is CSVAGGPSYEQYF. CDR3 bases: TGCAGCGTTGCGGGGGGTCCCTCCTACGAGCAGTACTTC.

The CDR3 spells CASSEASRTGYTF. CDR3 coding DNA: TGCGCCAGCAGCGAGGCCAGCCGAACGGGCTACACCTTC. This chain uses TRBV5-1 with TRBJ1-2; D unresolved. Germline V gene data show CDR1 as SGHRS and CDR2 as YFSETQ. Trimming removed 4 bases at V and 8 bases at J, with 15 bases between. The CDR3 covers 13 residues.

V and J are TRBV27 and TRBJ2-7, with TRBD2 identical over 9 bases. Trimming took 5 bases from V and 6 from J; bases not matched to a gene: 14. The germline gives CDR1 MNHEY, CDR2 SMNVEV (reference sequence). The CDR3 consists of 16 residues. The CDR3 bases are TGTGCCAGCAGTCGCCTTGGGGCTAGCGGGACGGGCGAGCAGTACTTC. This codes for CASSRLGASGTGEQYF.

The J gene is TRBJ2-1, the V gene TRBV13; D is unresolved. The CDR3 is 15 amino acids. V lost 5 bases and J 8 bases, leaving 19 bases between the germline ends. The germline CDR1 and CDR2 sequences are PRHDT and FYEKMQ (reference sequence). This CDR3 reads CASSINPRSNDEQFF. CDR3 bases: TGTGCCAGCAGCATCAACCCGCGGTCTAACGATGAGCAGTTCTTC.

The chain carries TRBV5-1 and TRBJ2-7; a weak D match, TRBD2 (7 bases). V lost 3 bases to trimming and J lost 11 bases, with 18 bases between them. CDR3 length equals 13 residues. Germline values: CDR1 SGHRS, CDR2 YFSETQ. CDR3 DNA sequence: TGCGCCAGCAGCTCACCAGGAGAGGGGGGGAAGTACTTC. This translates into CASSSPGEGGKYF.

In this sample, this clone turned up a few times. The chain couples TRBV6-5 to TRBJ2-4, with D uncertain. V gave up 5 bases and J gave up 6 bases, with 8 bases separating them. This CDR3 comprises 12 residues. Germline V gene data show CDR1 as MNHEY and CDR2 as SVGAGI. CDR3 amino acids: CASSSARNIQYF. The CDR3, as DNA: TGTGCCAGCAGTAGCGCCCGAAACATTCAGTACTTC.

This clone was seen only a few times. The chain employs TRBV25-1 and TRBJ2-5; the match to TRBD1 covers 9 bases. V was clipped by 5 bases and J by 5 bases; unmatched bases: 3. Germline loops: CDR1 MGHDK, CDR2 SYGVNS. There are 13 residues in the CDR3. CDR3: CASSSTGGETQYF. The CDR3 nucleotides read TGTGCCAGCAGTTCGACAGGGGGTGAGACCCAGTACTTC.

The chain has TRBV4-3 and TRBJ1-5, with no clear D. CDR3 length equals 16 residues. Germline assignment: CDR1 LGHNA and CDR2 YSLEER. Trimming took off 0 bases at V and 5 bases at J, with 14 bases between the two ends. CDR3 coding DNA: TGCGCCAGCAGCCAAGATCTTGGCCTTCGGGATCAGCCCCAGCATTTT. It is translated as CASSQDLGLRDQPQHF.

V and J are TRBV19 and TRBJ2-7, with no clear D. The V end was cut by 3 bases, the J end by 0 bases, with 9 bases between. Germline values: CDR1 LNHDA, CDR2 SQIVND (reference sequence). There are 14 residues in the CDR3. CDR3 protein: CASSIRQASYEQYF. Written as DNA, the CDR3 is TGTGCCAGTAGTATCAGGCAGGCCTCCTACGAGCAGTACTTC.

The chain combines TRBV4-3 with TRBJ2-3; 10 bases align to TRBD1. The V and J ends lost 0 bases and 4 bases, in that order; junction bases with no gene match: 4. This CDR3 contains 16 residues. Germline-derived CDR1 and CDR2 are LGHNA and YSLEER. DNA of the CDR3: TGCGCCAGCAGCCAAGATCACGGGACAGGGGCAGATACGCAGTATTTT. Protein product: CASSQDHGTGADTQYF.

This clone occurred once. One junction end disagrees with the germline gene, perhaps due to a read error. V is TRBV6-4 and J is TRBJ1-4; 12 bases agree with TRBD1. Germline CDR1 is MRHNA and CDR2 is SNTAGT. The CDR3 runs to 24 residues. The CDR3 DNA follows: TGTGCCAGCAGCGACTTCTCTTTAGGCTGGGGTTCGGGACAGGGGGCTCCATACTACGAAAAACTGTTTTTT. Its translation: CASSDFSLGWGSGQGAPYYEKLFF.

V is TRBV28 and J is TRBJ1-5, with TRBD1 matching over 7 bases. The CDR3 runs to 14 residues. Germline CDR1 MDHEN, CDR2 SYDVKM. The J segment lost 6 bases and the V segment lost 6 bases, leaving 8 bases of the junction unmatched. CDR3 region: CASSRDRDVQPQHF. The CDR3, as DNA: TGTGCCAGCAGCCGAGACAGGGATGTTCAGCCCCAGCATTTT.

The genes are TRBV5-4 and TRBJ2-5; TRBD1 matches at 7 bases. CDR3 size: 14 residues. Germline V gene lookup returns CDR1 SGHNT and CDR2 YYREEE (reference sequence). Unmatched junction bases numbered 6, after V lost 4 bases and J lost 3 bases. The DNA for the CDR3 is TGTGCCAGCAGCCAGAACGACAGGGAAGAGACCCAGTACTTC. Its translation: CASSQNDREETQYF.

The V call is TRBV7-9, the J call TRBJ1-1; no clear D. CDR3 length: 14 residues. Germline lookup yields CDR1 SEHNR and CDR2 FQNEAQ (reference sequence). The V and J ends lost 2 bases and 8 bases respectively, with 15 bases between them. The CDR3 reads CASSLFSGTQEAFF. The CDR3, as DNA: TGTGCCAGCAGCTTATTCTCGGGAACTCAAGAAGCTTTCTTT.

The genes are TRBV18 and TRBJ2-5, with 13 bases identical to TRBD2. The CDR3 contains 15 residues. Germline CDR1 reads KGHSH; CDR2 reads LQKENI. The V gene end was trimmed by 0 bases and the J gene end by 5 bases; junction bases not matched to a gene: 0. Here the CDR3 reads CASSPPGLAGETQYF. CDR3 coding DNA: TGTGCCAGCTCACCACCGGGACTAGCGGGGGAGACCCAGTACTTC. The full variable domain, its missing parts supplied by reference TRBV18 and TRBJ2-5, is NAGVMQNPRHLVRRRGQEARLRCSPMKGHSHVYWYRQLPEEGLKFMVYLQKENIIDESGMPKERFSAEFPKEGPSILRIQQVVRGDSAAYFCASSPPGLAGETQYFGPGTRLLVL.

This chain uses TRBV6-1 with TRBJ2-3; 14 bases agree with TRBD2. Germline V lookup: CDR1 MNHNS, CDR2 SASEGT. The CDR3 is 16 amino acids. V gave up 4 bases and J gave up 3 bases; unmatched junction bases: 3. Here the CDR3 reads CASSARTSGRTDTQYF. CDR3 nucleotides: TGTGCCAGCAGTGCCAGGACTAGCGGGAGGACAGATACGCAGTATTTT.

The chain joins TRBV6-9 to TRBJ2-3; TRBD2 agrees at 7 bases. V shed 7 bases, J shed 0 bases, and the junction held 13 bases outside the gene matches. The CDR3 contains 17 residues. Germline V CDR1 and CDR2: MNHGY, SVAAGI. CDR3 DNA sequence: TGTGCCAGCACTACTAAATTGGAAGCGGGGAGCACAGATACGCAGTATTTT. Translating gives CASTTKLEAGSTDTQYF.

This chain joins TRBV15 and TRBJ1-5; tentatively, D is TRBD1 (6 bases). Trimming took off 3 bases at V and 6 bases at J, with 18 bases between the two ends. The CDR3 is 16 residues long. CDR1 and CDR2 (germline): LNHNV, YYDKDF (reference sequence). The CDR3 DNA reads TGTGCCACCAGCAGGATTGGATCGGACAGAGGTCAGCCCCAGCATTTT. Its protein product is CATSRIGSDRGQPQHF.

The genes are TRBV5-1 and TRBJ2-3; D is unclear. The CDR3 covers 16 residues. CDR1 is SGHRS and CDR2 is YFSETQ in the germline V gene. Trimming cost V 4 bases and J 4 bases, with 19 bases left between them. This chain's CDR3 is CASSTDYNRFPDTQYF. For the CDR3, the DNA is TGCGCCAGCAGCACAGATTACAACCGCTTTCCAGATACGCAGTATTTT.